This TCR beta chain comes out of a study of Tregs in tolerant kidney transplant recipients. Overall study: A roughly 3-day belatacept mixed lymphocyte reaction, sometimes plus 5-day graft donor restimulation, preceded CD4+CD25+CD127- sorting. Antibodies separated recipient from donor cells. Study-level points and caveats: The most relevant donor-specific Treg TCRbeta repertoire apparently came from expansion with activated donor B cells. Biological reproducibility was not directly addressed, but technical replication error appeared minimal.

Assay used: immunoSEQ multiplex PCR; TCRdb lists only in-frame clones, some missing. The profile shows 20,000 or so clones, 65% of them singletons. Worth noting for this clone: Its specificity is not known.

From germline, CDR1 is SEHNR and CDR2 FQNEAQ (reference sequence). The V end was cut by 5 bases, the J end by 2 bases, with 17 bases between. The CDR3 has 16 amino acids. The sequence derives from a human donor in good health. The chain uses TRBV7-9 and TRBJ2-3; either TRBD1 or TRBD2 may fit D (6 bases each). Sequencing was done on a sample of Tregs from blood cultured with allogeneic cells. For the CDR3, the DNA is TGTGCCAGCAGCGAAGGGCAGGGGACTCCCACAGATACGCAGTATTTT. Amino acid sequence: CASSEGQGTPTDTQYF.